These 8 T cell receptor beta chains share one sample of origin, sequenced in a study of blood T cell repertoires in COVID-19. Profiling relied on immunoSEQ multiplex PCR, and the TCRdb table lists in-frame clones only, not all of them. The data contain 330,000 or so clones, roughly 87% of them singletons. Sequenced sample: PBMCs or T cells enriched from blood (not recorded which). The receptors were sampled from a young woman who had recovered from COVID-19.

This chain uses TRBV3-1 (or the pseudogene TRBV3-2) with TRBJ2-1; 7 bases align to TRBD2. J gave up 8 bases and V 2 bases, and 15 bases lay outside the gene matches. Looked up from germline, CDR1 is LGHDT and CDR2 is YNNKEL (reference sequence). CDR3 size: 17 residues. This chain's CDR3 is CASSQIVGRGSLYEQFF. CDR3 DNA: TGTGCCAGCAGCCAAATTGTTGGGCGCGGGAGCCTGTATGAGCAGTTCTTC.

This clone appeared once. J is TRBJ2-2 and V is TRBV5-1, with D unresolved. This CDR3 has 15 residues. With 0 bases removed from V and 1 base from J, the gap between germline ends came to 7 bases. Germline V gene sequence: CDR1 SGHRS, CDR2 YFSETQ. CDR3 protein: CASSLGGGNTGELFF. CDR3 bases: TGCGCCAGCAGCTTGGGTGGCGGGAACACCGGGGAGCTGTTTTTT.

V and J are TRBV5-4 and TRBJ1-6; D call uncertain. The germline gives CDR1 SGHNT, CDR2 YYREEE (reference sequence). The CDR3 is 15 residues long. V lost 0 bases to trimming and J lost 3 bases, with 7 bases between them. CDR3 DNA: TGTGCCAGCAGCTTGGTTTCAGACTATAATTCACCCCTCCACTTT. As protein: CASSLVSDYNSPLHF.

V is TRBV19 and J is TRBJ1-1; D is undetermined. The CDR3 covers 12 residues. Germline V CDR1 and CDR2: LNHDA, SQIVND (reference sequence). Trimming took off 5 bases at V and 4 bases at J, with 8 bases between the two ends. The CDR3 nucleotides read TGTGCCAGTAGTCTGAGAGGCACTGAAGCTTTCTTT. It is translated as CASSLRGTEAFF.

The CDR3, as DNA: TGTGCCAGCAGCGGTAGCGGAACGAACACCGGGGAGCTGTTTTTT. Translating it yields CASSGSGTNTGELFF. The V call is TRBV5-4, the J call TRBJ2-2; D might be TRBD2 (6 bases). This CDR3 spans 15 amino acids. The germline gives CDR1 SGHNT, CDR2 YYREEE (reference sequence). With 4 bases removed from V and 0 bases from J, the gap between germline ends came to 10 bases.

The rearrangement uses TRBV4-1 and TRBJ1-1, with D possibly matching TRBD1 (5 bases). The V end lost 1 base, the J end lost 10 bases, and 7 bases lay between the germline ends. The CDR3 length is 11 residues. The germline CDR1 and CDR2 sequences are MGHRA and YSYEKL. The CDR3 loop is CASSQGGGAFF. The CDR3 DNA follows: TGCGCCAGCAGCCAAGGGGGGGGAGCTTTCTTT.

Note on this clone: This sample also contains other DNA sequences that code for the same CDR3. CDR3 coding DNA: TGTGCCAGCTCACCAGCACAGGGGGCCAAAAACATTCAGTACTTC. This encodes CASSPAQGAKNIQYF. The rearrangement uses TRBV18 and TRBJ2-4, with 7 bases that match TRBD1. V lost 2 bases, J lost 1 base, and 2 bases stayed unmatched. The germline V gene has CDR1 KGHSH and CDR2 LQKENI. The CDR3 is 15 amino acids. The variable domain in full, with the rest retrieved from reference TRBV18 and TRBJ2-4, is NAGVMQNPRHLVRRRGQEARLRCSPMKGHSHVYWYRQLPEEGLKFMVYLQKENIIDESGMPKERFSAEFPKEGPSILRIQQVVRGDSAAYFCASSPAQGAKNIQYFGAGTRLSVL.

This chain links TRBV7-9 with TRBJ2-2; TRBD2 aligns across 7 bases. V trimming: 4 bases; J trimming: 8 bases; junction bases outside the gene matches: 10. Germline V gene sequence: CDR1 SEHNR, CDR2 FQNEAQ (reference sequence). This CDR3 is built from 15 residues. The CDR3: CASSYLRDYQGELFF. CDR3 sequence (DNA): TGTGCCAGCAGCTACCTCCGGGACTATCAAGGGGAGCTGTTTTTT.